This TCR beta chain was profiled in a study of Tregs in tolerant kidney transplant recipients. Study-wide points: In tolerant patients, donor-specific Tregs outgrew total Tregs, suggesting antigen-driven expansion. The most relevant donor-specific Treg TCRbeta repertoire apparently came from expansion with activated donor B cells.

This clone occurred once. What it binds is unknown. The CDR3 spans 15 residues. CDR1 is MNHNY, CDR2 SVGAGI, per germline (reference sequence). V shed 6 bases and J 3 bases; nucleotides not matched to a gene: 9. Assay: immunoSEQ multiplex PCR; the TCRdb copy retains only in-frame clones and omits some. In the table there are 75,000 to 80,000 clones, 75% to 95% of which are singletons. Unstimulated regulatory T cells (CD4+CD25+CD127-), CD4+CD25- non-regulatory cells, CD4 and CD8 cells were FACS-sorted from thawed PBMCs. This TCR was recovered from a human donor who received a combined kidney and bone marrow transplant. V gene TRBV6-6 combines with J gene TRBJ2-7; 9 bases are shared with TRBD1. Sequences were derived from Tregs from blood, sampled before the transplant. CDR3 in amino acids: CASRSSGQGLYEQYF. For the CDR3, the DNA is TGTGCCAGCAGGTCTTCGGGACAGGGTCTCTACGAGCAGTACTTC.